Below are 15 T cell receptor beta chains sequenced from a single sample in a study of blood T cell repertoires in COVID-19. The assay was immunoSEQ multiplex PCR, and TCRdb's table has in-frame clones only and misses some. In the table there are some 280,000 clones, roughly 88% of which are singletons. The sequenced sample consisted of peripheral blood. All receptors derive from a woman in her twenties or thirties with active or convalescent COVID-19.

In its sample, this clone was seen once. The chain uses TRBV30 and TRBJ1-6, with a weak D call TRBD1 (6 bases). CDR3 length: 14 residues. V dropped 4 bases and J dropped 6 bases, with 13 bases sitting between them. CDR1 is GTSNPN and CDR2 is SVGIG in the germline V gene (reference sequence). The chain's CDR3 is CAWKWGRANSPLHF. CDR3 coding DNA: TGTGCCTGGAAGTGGGGGCGAGCTAATTCACCCCTCCACTTT.

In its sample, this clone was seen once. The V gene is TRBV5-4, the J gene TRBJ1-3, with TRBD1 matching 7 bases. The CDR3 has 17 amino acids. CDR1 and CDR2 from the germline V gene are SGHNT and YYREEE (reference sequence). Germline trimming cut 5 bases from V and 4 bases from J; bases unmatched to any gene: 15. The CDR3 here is CASSSKGALSRGNTIYF. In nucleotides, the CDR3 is TGTGCCAGCAGTTCCAAGGGGGCCCTTTCCAGAGGAAACACCATATATTTT.

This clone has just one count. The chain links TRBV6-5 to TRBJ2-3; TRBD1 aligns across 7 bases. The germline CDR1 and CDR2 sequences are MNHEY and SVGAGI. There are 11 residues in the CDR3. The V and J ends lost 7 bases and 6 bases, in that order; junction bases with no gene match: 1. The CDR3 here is CASTRGDTQYF. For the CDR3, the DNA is TGTGCCAGCACCAGGGGGGATACGCAGTATTTT.

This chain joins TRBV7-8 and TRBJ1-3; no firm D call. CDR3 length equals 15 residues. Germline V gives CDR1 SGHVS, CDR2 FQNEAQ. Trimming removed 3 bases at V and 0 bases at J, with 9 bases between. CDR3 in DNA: TGTGCCAGCAGCTTTAGTCCGGGCTCTGGAAACACCATATATTTT. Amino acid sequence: CASSFSPGSGNTIYF.

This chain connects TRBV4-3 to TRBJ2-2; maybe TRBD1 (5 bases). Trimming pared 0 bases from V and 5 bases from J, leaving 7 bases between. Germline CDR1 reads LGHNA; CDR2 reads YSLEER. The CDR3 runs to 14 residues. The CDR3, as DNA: TGCGCCAGCAGCCAAGACAGGGCGACCGGGGAGCTGTTTTTT. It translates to CASSQDRATGELFF.

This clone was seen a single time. Here the CDR3 reads CASNPTGFGDTQYF. In DNA form, the CDR3 reads TGCGCCAGCAACCCGACAGGGTTCGGAGATACGCAGTATTTT. This sequence joins TRBV5-1 and TRBJ2-3, with 7 positions matching TRBD1. Looked up from germline, CDR1 is SGHRS and CDR2 is YFSETQ. This CDR3 is 14 amino acids long. The V and J ends lost 6 bases and 5 bases, in that order; junction bases with no gene match: 9. Full variable domain (remainder filled in from reference TRBV5-1 and TRBJ2-3): KAGVTQTPRYLIKTRGQQVTLSCSPISGHRSVSWYQQTPGQGLQFLFEYFSETQRNKGNFPGRFSGRQFSNSRSEMNVSTLELGDSALYLCASNPTGFGDTQYFGPGTRLTVL.

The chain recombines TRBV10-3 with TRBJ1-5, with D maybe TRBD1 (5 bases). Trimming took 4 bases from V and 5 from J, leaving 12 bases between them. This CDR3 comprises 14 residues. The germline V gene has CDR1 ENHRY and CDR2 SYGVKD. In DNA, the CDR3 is TGTGCCATCAGTGGTTTACCGGGGGATCAGCCCCAGCATTTT. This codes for CAISGLPGDQPQHF.

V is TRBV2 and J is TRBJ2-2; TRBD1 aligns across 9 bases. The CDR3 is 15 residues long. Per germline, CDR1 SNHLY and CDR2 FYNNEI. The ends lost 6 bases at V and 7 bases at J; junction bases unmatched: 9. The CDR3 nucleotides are TGTGCCAGCAGCTCCGGGACAGGGTTGGTCGGGGAGCTGTTTTTT. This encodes CASSSGTGLVGELFF.

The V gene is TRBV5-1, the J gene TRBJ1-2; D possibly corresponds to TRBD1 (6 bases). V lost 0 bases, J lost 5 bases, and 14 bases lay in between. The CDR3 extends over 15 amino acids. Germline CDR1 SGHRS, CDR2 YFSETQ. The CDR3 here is CASSLGGQNFYGYTF. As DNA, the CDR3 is TGCGCCAGCAGCTTGGGCGGACAGAACTTTTATGGCTACACCTTC.

DNA of the CDR3: TGTGCCAGCAGCTCCGGTAAGAAGGACAGGGGGCTGTATGGCTACACCTTC. Amino acids: CASSSGKKDRGLYGYTF. The chain is built from TRBV6-2 or TRBV6-3 and TRBJ1-2; TRBD1 aligns across 11 bases. With V trimmed by 6 bases and J by 5 bases, 14 bases remained unmatched. Germline V lookup: CDR1 MNHEY, CDR2 SVGEGT. This CDR3 has 17 residues.

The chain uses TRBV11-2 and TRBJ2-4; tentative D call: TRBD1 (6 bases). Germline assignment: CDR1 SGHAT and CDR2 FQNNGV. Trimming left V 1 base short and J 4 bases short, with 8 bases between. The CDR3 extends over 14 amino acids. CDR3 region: CASSLGQVKNIQYF. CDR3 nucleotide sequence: TGTGCCAGCAGCTTAGGACAGGTTAAAAACATTCAGTACTTC.

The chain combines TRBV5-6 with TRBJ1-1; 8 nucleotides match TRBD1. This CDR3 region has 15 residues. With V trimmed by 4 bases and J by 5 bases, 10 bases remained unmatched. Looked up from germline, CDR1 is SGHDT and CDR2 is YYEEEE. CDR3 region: CASSGAGGAGTEAFF. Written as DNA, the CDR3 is TGTGCCAGCAGCGGAGCAGGGGGCGCGGGGACTGAAGCTTTCTTT.

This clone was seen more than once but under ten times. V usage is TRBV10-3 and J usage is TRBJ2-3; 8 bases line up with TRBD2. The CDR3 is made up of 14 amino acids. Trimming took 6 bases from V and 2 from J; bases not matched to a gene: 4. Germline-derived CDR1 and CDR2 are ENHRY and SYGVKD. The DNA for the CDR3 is TGTGCCATCAGGGGGCGGGGGGACACAGATACGCAGTATTTT. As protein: CAIRGRGDTDTQYF.

This chain's CDR3 is CASSLAQGGYGYTF. The CDR3 bases are TGTGCCAGCAGCTTAGCGCAGGGAGGGTACGGCTACACCTTC. The chain combines TRBV7-2 with TRBJ1-2; the D gene is possibly TRBD1 (5 bases). V dropped 0 bases and J dropped 8 bases, with 13 bases sitting between them. Germline V CDR1 and CDR2: SGHTA, FQGNSA. This CDR3 has 14 amino acids.

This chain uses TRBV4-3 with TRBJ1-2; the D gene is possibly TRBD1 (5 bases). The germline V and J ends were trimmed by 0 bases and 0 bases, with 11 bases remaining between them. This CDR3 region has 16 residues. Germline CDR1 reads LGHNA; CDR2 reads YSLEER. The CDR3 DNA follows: TGCGCCAGCAGCCAAGAGTTGGGGCGTACTAACTATGGCTACACCTTC. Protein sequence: CASSQELGRTNYGYTF.